The 16 T cell receptor beta chains reported below all come from one sample, sequenced in a study of cytomegalovirus exposure and HLA in healthy donors. 60 Vbeta and 13 Jbeta primers were used in PCR. Libraries were prepared by immunoSEQ multiplex PCR; TCRdb keeps only in-frame clonotypes and omits some of them. The sample has about 130,000 clones, about 80% seen once. The sequenced material came from PBMCs. All receptors come from a man aged 25-45 years in good health and CMV-seronegative.

Only one count was recorded for this clone. The chain employs TRBV5-1 and TRBJ2-5; D call uncertain. Judging by the DNA end, TRBJ2-7 fits better; the J call may be wrong. The CDR3 totals 11 residues. The V gene's germline CDR1 is SGHRS and CDR2 YFSETQ. CDR3 DNA sequence: TGCGCCAGCAGCTTGGAATACGAGCAGTACTTC. Translation gives CASSLEYEQYF.

V and J are TRBV9 and TRBJ1-1, with D perhaps matching TRBD1 (5 bases). V was clipped by 1 base and J by 4 bases, with 14 bases between them. This CDR3 region has 15 residues. Germline values: CDR1 SGDLS, CDR2 YYNGEE. The DNA for the CDR3 is TGTGCCAGCAGCGTACGGGAGGGGCAAGGCACTGAAGCTTTCTTT. It encodes CASSVREGQGTEAFF.

The rearrangement links TRBV28 to TRBJ2-7; TRBD2 might be the D (5 bases). The V gene lost 5 bases and the J gene lost 7 bases, with 9 bases spanning the gap. Germline-derived CDR1 and CDR2 are MDHEN and SYDVKM. The CDR3 consists of 11 residues. The CDR3 loop is CASSPSGEQYF. The CDR3 DNA reads TGTGCCAGCAGTCCCTCGGGGGAGCAGTACTTC.

This clone occurred once. The CDR3 protein is CASSALQGGGYTF. In DNA form, the CDR3 reads TGCGCCAGCAGCGCCCTACAGGGGGGAGGCTACACCTTC. The V call is TRBV5-1, the J call TRBJ1-2; 8 positions match TRBD1. Trimming at V came to 4 bases and at J to 8 bases, leaving 7 bases not matched to a gene. The CDR3 covers 13 residues. Germline values: CDR1 SGHRS, CDR2 YFSETQ.

V is TRBV19 and J is TRBJ1-5, with TRBD1 matching 8 bases. The CDR3 totals 14 residues. Germline V gene data show CDR1 as LNHDA and CDR2 as SQIVND (reference sequence). V was pared by 10 bases and J by 2 bases, with 7 bases of the junction left unmatched. CDR3 protein: CATDRGRGNQPQHF. CDR3 nucleotide sequence: TGTGCCACAGACAGGGGACGGGGCAATCAGCCCCAGCATTTT. Looking up the rest from reference TRBV19 and TRBJ1-5 gives the full variable domain: DGGITQSPKYLFRKEGQNVTLSCEQNLNHDAMYWYRQDPGQGLRLIYYSQIVNDFQKGDIAEGYSVSREKKESFPLTVTSAQKNPTAFYLCATDRGRGNQPQHFGDGTRLSIL.

V usage is TRBV28 and J usage is TRBJ2-1; 8 bases map to TRBD1. Germline V gene sequence: CDR1 MDHEN, CDR2 SYDVKM. The CDR3 consists of 15 residues. Unmatched junction bases numbered 7, after V lost 5 bases and J lost 4 bases. The CDR3 reads CASSHSRGRYNEQFF. In DNA, the CDR3 is TGTGCCAGCAGTCACTCCAGGGGGCGGTACAATGAGCAGTTCTTC.

The chain links TRBV21-1 to TRBJ1-1; the table's D gene call, TRBD1, was not cross checked with the DNA. TRBV21-1 is a listed pseudogene. The CDR3 is 14 amino acids. In nucleotides, the CDR3 is TGTGCCAGCAGCAAGGGACAGGGGTGCACTGAAGCTTTCTTT. This translates into CASSKGQGCTEAFF.

The V call is TRBV6-5, the J call TRBJ2-3, with D perhaps TRBD2 (5 bases). Trimming left V 8 bases short and J 1 base short, with 10 bases between. The germline CDR1 and CDR2 sequences are MNHEY and SVGAGI. The CDR3 is 13 amino acids. The CDR3 nucleotides read TGTGCCAGCCGAGGGTTGGGCACAGATACGCAGTATTTT. Encoded protein: CASRGLGTDTQYF.

The V call is TRBV5-1, the J call TRBJ2-3; 13 bases fit TRBD2. From germline, CDR1 is SGHRS and CDR2 YFSETQ. This CDR3 is built from 16 residues. V shed 2 bases and J 3 bases; nucleotides not matched to a gene: 3. In DNA, the CDR3 is TGCGCCAGCAGCTTCAGGGGACTAGCGGGAACAGATACGCAGTATTTT. It codes for CASSFRGLAGTDTQYF.

The chain is built from TRBV30 and TRBJ2-1; 7 bases align to TRBD2. With V trimmed by 1 base and J by 12 bases, 3 bases remained unmatched. The CDR3 sequence is 11 residues long. Looked up from germline, CDR1 is GTSNPN and CDR2 is SVGIG (reference sequence). CDR3 nucleotide sequence: TGTGCCTGGAGTGGCGGGAGTGGGCAGTTCTTC. Its translation is CAWSGGSGQFF.

In regard to this clone: Other DNA sequences within the sample encode an identical CDR3. The chain links TRBV5-1 to TRBJ2-7; 10 nucleotides match TRBD2. This CDR3 has 15 amino acids. Germline lookup yields CDR1 SGHRS and CDR2 YFSETQ. With V trimmed by 4 bases and J by 0 bases, 4 bases remained unmatched. The CDR3 DNA reads as TGCGCCAGCAGCCCACTAGCGGGGAGCTCCTACGAGCAGTACTTC. The encoded protein is CASSPLAGSSYEQYF.

This clone was seen only a few times. This chain uses TRBV7-9 with TRBJ1-1; 7 bases fit TRBD1. CDR3 length equals 18 residues. V dropped 2 bases and J dropped 0; count of bases not matched to a gene: 12. Germline V CDR1 and CDR2: SEHNR, FQNEAQ (reference sequence). The CDR3 protein is CASSLYRGRWGVNTEAFF. The CDR3 bases are TGTGCCAGCAGCTTATACAGGGGAAGGTGGGGGGTGAACACTGAAGCTTTCTTT.

The chain has TRBV19 and TRBJ2-5; 11 nucleotides align to TRBD2. From germline, CDR1 is LNHDA and CDR2 SQIVND (reference sequence). The CDR3 has 15 amino acids. Trimming took 3 bases from V and 4 from J; bases not matched to a gene: 4. Written as DNA, the CDR3 is TGTGCCAGTAGTATTGGTCTAGCGGGAGGAGAGACCCAGTACTTC. Translating gives CASSIGLAGGETQYF.

The V call is TRBV5-4, the J call TRBJ2-3; 10 positions match TRBD2. The CDR3 totals 16 residues. After removal of 0 bases from V and 6 bases from J, the junction contained 7 bases not matched to a gene. Germline values: CDR1 SGHNT, CDR2 YYREEE (reference sequence). The CDR3 coding sequence is TGTGCCAGCAGCTTGGAATATACTAGCGGGGAGGATACGCAGTATTTT. Translation: CASSLEYTSGEDTQYF.

The V gene is TRBV28, the J gene TRBJ1-1, with TRBD1 identical over 9 bases. CDR1 is MDHEN, CDR2 SYDVKM, per germline. With V trimmed by 6 bases and J by 2 bases, 10 bases remained unmatched. The CDR3 is 16 amino acids. CDR3 coding DNA: TGTGCCAGCAGCCGGAACAGGGGGCAAGGTAACACTGAAGCTTTCTTT. It translates to CASSRNRGQGNTEAFF.

A remark on this clone: Distinct nucleotide sequences in the sample also encode this CDR3. The chain joins TRBV30 to TRBJ2-7, with 7 bases fitting TRBD2. CDR1 is GTSNPN, CDR2 SVGIG, per germline (reference sequence). This CDR3 has 11 residues. V shed 4 bases, J shed 6 bases, and the junction held 3 bases outside the gene matches. In DNA, the CDR3 is TGTGCCTGGAAGGGAGGGTCCGAGCAGTACTTC. Its protein product is CAWKGGSEQYF.